The 8 T cell receptor beta chains below come from one sample, sequenced in a study of T cell responses to AZD1222 COVID-19 vaccine. Produced via immunoSEQ multiplex PCR; TCRdb's table is partial and in-frame only. Altogether 150,000 or so clones are present, about 91% being singletons, with the ten largest covering about 2.5%. Sequencing was performed on peripheral blood, taken on day 0 of AZD1222 vaccination. The origin of the receptors is an adult in good health.

V usage is TRBV13 and J usage is TRBJ2-3, with D uncertain. Germline V gene data show CDR1 as PRHDT and CDR2 as FYEKMQ (reference sequence). This CDR3 comprises 15 residues. Trimming cost V 6 bases and J 0 bases, with 13 bases left between them. CDR3 bases: TGTGCCAGCAGTCGAGAGACGGTCAGCACAGATACGCAGTATTTT. Residues: CASSRETVSTDTQYF.

This clone appeared a single time. The chain employs TRBV5-4 and TRBJ1-6; the match to TRBD1 covers 7 bases. The V gene end was trimmed by 2 bases and the J gene end by 7 bases; junction bases not matched to a gene: 6. This CDR3 spans 15 amino acids. Per germline, CDR1 SGHNT and CDR2 YYREEE (reference sequence). In DNA, the CDR3 is TGTGCCAGCAGCTTTTGGCAGGGGGGAAATTCACCCCTCCACTTT. Translating it yields CASSFWQGGNSPLHF.

The chain combines TRBV7-8 with TRBJ2-1; D is uncertain. The CDR3 length is 13 residues. V lost 1 base, J lost 5 bases, and 6 bases lay in between. Germline V gives CDR1 SGHVS, CDR2 FQNEAQ. CDR3 coding DNA: TGTGCCAGCAGCTTAGGACGGAACAATGAGCAGTTCTTC. This codes for CASSLGRNNEQFF.

The genes are TRBV7-2 and TRBJ1-2, with no clear D. Trimming left V 5 bases short and J 8 bases short, with 9 bases between. The CDR3 is 11 amino acids. Germline CDR1 is SGHTA and CDR2 is FQGNSA. The CDR3 loop is CASSPGRGYTF. The CDR3 nucleotides read TGTGCCAGCAGCCCCGGGCGGGGCTACACCTTC. The whole variable domain, filled in from reference TRBV7-2 and TRBJ1-2, reads GAGVSQSPSNKVTEKGKDVELRCDPISGHTALYWYRQSLGQGLEFLIYFQGNSAPDKSGLPSDRFSAERTGGSVSTLTIQRTQQEDSAVYLCASSPGRGYTFGSGTRLTVV.

The chain recombines TRBV19 with TRBJ2-7; TRBD1 agrees at 8 bases. The junction had 11 bases not matched to a gene; V was cut back by 4 bases and J by 6 bases. The CDR3 runs 15 residues. CDR1 is LNHDA and CDR2 is SQIVND in the germline V gene (reference sequence). CDR3: CASSTPGQVVFEQYF. CDR3 bases: TGTGCCAGTAGTACTCCGGGACAGGTGGTCTTCGAGCAGTACTTC.

The genes are TRBV4-3 and TRBJ1-5; D remains ambiguous. The CDR3 is 17 amino acids. The V gene's germline CDR1 is LGHNA and CDR2 YSLEER. V was clipped by 2 bases and J by 2 bases, with 16 bases between them. The CDR3 loop is CASSQSSGPARNQPQHF. Here the CDR3 DNA reads TGCGCCAGCAGCCAATCCTCCGGGCCCGCTCGCAATCAGCCCCAGCATTTT.

The CDR3 loop is CASSLVGGRVNEQYF. The CDR3 nucleotides are TGCGCCAGCAGCTTGGTGGGCGGGAGGGTCAACGAGCAGTACTTC. The chain uses TRBV5-1 and TRBJ2-7; 9 nucleotides match TRBD2. Germline V gene data show CDR1 as SGHRS and CDR2 as YFSETQ. The CDR3 loop spans 15 amino acids. The V gene end was trimmed by 0 bases and the J gene end by 5 bases; junction bases not matched to a gene: 6.

This clone appeared once. V gene TRBV2 combines with J gene TRBJ1-1; D might be TRBD1 (6 bases). V lost 7 bases and J lost 11, with 26 bases in between. Germline assignment: CDR1 SNHLY and CDR2 FYNNEI. This CDR3 has 15 amino acids. In DNA form, the CDR3 reads TGTGCCAGCAACCGAGAATCGACAGGCCTGCCGAGGGCTTTCTTT. Protein product: CASNRESTGLPRAFF.